This T cell receptor (beta chain) stems from a study of control samples from healthy donors and cancer patients. Clones were read by immunoSEQ multiplex PCR, and TCRdb kept only the in-frame ones, dropping some. The profile covers about 160,000 clones, with about 94% appearing a single time and 8.5% taken by the ten largest. The CDR3 is made up of 15 amino acids. The V gene's germline CDR1 is SGDLS and CDR2 YYNGEE. V lost 4 bases and J lost 0, with 13 bases in between. This receptor was taken from a woman aged 40 to 55 in good health. The specimen sequenced was blood. This chain connects TRBV9 to TRBJ2-5, with a tentative D call TRBD2 (7 bases). The CDR3 reads CASSPRGGNQETQYF. CDR3 DNA sequence: TGTGCCAGCAGCCCTAGGGGGGGCAACCAAGAGACCCAGTACTTC.